This record looks at one T cell receptor (beta chain) sequence and its context. Its antigen is still unknown. Germline CDR1 reads LGHNA; CDR2 reads YNFKEQ. The V end was cut by 0 bases, the J end by 1 base, with 9 bases between. This CDR3 contains 16 residues. This specimen comes from a study of identifying expanded T cells in peripheral blood. Study-level results: Clone count variance between roughly two-week samples rose with total template count. Over around two and four weeks, about 15 and 19 clones changed, versus 1.2 between replicates.

No infections or other immune events were documented during collection. Clones were sequenced by immunoSEQ multiplex PCR, and TCRdb holds only the in-frame ones, with some missing. The sample records about 76,000 clones, 70% to 90% being singletons. Sequencing was carried out using blood. The rearrangement joins TRBV4-2 to TRBJ2-2, with D possibly matching TRBD2 (6 bases). This TCR derives from a person aged 18 to 69 in good health. The CDR3 loop is CASSQDGRENTGELFF. DNA of the CDR3: TGTGCCAGCAGCCAAGATGGGCGGGAGAACACCGGGGAGCTGTTTTTT.